This T cell receptor (beta chain) was captured in a study of blood T cell repertoires in COVID-19. Study-wide background: PBMCs, B-cell-depleted T cells, or T cells provided the cDNA or gDNA that made up the material.

Trimming took 6 bases from V and 6 from J; bases not matched to a gene: 11. CDR1 and CDR2 (germline): LGHDT, YNNKEL (reference sequence). The CDR3 sequence is 15 residues long. Here immunoSEQ multiplex PCR was the method, and the copy in TCRdb shows in-frame clones only, minus some. Here the sample spans a few hundred thousand clones, approximately 91% being singletons. Which cohort a participant joined came from the clinical history participants gave. Exposed enrollees encountered a COVID-19 case at some point within 2 weeks before study entry. What was sequenced was PBMCs or T cells enriched from blood (not recorded which). V is TRBV3-1 (or the pseudogene TRBV3-2) and J is TRBJ1-2, with 9 positions matching TRBD1. This receptor was obtained from a woman aged 40 to 49 who had been exposed to COVID-19. This chain's CDR3 is CASSSRTGASDGYTF. In DNA form, the CDR3 reads TGTGCCAGCAGTTCGCGGACAGGGGCGAGTGATGGCTACACCTTC.